The rows below give T cell receptor beta chains drawn from one sample of a study of T cell repertoires in cytomegalovirus infection. TCRdb processed the reads anew with MiXCR; each CDR3 protein has one entry. The repertoire holds about 830,000 distinct CDR3 sequences, 30% to 35% seen once, with around 12% in the top ten. Antigens of these TCRs are unknown. The sample consisted of cultured CD8+ T cells from PBMCs, taken from culture after CMV antigen stimulation. These receptors were collected from a human donor in good health (CMV status not recorded). Some clones in this sample may be carry-over from other donors' samples. Each CDR3 is given with its conserved first and last residue. D genes are given only for firm matches. Clone size, where shown, is once, few, many, or a class for clones that have expanded.

cdr3_aa: CASSIEGATVFSYNEQFF; cdr3_nt: TGTGCCAGTAGTATAGAAGGGGCGACAGTGTTCTCCTACAATGAGCAGTTCTTC; v_call: TRBV19; cdr3_length: 18; clone_size: .; d_call: .; j_call: TRBJ2-1
cdr3_aa: CASSRTYRGDTQYF; cdr3_nt: TGTGCCAGCTCTCGGACTTACCGAGGGGATACGCAGTATTTT; v_call: TRBV25-1; cdr3_length: 14; clone_size: few; d_call: .; j_call: TRBJ2-3
cdr3_aa: CASSIRTGGYEQYF; cdr3_nt: TGCGCCAGCAGCATCCGGACAGGGGGCTACGAGCAGTACTTC; v_call: TRBV5-1; cdr3_length: 14; clone_size: .; d_call: TRBD1; j_call: TRBJ2-7
cdr3_aa: CASSYSIQAYGYTF; cdr3_nt: TGTGCCAGCAGTTACTCTATTCAGGCCTATGGCTACACCTTC; v_call: TRBV6-2/TRBV6-3; cdr3_length: 14; clone_size: few; d_call: .; j_call: TRBJ1-2
cdr3_aa: CASSQDPVPPGGPQHF; cdr3_nt: TGCGCCAGCAGCCAAGATCCAGTACCCCCGGGTGGGCCCCAGCATTTT; v_call: TRBV4-1; cdr3_length: 16; clone_size: .; d_call: .; j_call: TRBJ1-5
cdr3_aa: CASSPAWGLSGANVLTF; cdr3_nt: TGTGCCAGCAGCCCAGCTTGGGGCTTATCTGGGGCCAACGTCCTGACTTTC; v_call: TRBV2; cdr3_length: 17; clone_size: .; d_call: .; j_call: TRBJ2-6
cdr3_aa: CASSTTGGNTEAYF; cdr3_nt: TGTGCCAGCAGCACCACCGGGGGAAACACTGAGGCTTACTTT; v_call: TRBV7-9; cdr3_length: 14; clone_size: .; d_call: .; j_call: TRBJ1-1
cdr3_aa: CASSTWGTNQETQYF; cdr3_nt: TGTGCCAGCAGTACCTGGGGGACTAACCAAGAGACCCAGTACTTC; v_call: TRBV6-2/TRBV6-3; cdr3_length: 15; clone_size: few; d_call: TRBD2; j_call: TRBJ2-5
cdr3_aa: CASSLVGTGGPMNTEAFF; cdr3_nt: TGTGCCAGCAGCTTAGTGGGGACAGGGGGGCCCATGAACACTGAAGCTTTCTTT; v_call: TRBV7-2; cdr3_length: 18; clone_size: .; d_call: TRBD1; j_call: TRBJ1-1
cdr3_aa: CASSLAAYNSPLHF; cdr3_nt: TGTGCCAGCAGCCTGGCGGCTTATAATTCACCCCTCCACTTT; v_call: TRBV12-3/TRBV12-4; cdr3_length: 14; clone_size: .; d_call: .; j_call: TRBJ1-6
cdr3_aa: CASDERGSTDTQYF; cdr3_nt: TGTGCCAGCGACGAGCGGGGGAGCACAGATACGCAGTATTTT; v_call: TRBV13; cdr3_length: 14; clone_size: few; d_call: TRBD2; j_call: TRBJ2-3
cdr3_aa: CASSLRRLAGEGDTQYF; cdr3_nt: TGTGCCAGCAGCTTGCGTCGACTAGCGGGGGAGGGAGATACGCAGTATTTT; v_call: TRBV7-2; cdr3_length: 17; clone_size: many; d_call: TRBD2; j_call: TRBJ2-3
cdr3_aa: CASSVGGSGANVLTF; cdr3_nt: TGTGCCAGCTCGGTGGGAGGATCTGGGGCCAACGTCCTGACTTTC; v_call: TRBV28; cdr3_length: 15; clone_size: .; d_call: .; j_call: TRBJ2-6
cdr3_aa: CSVEGRQGQGGNTIYF; cdr3_nt: TGCAGCGTTGAAGGACGACAGGGTCAAGGTGGAAACACCATATATTTT; v_call: TRBV29-1; cdr3_length: 16; clone_size: .; d_call: TRBD1; j_call: TRBJ1-3
cdr3_aa: CSVEEGLGYTGELFF; cdr3_nt: TGCAGCGTTGAGGAGGGACTCGGCTACACCGGGGAGCTGTTTTTT; v_call: TRBV29-1; cdr3_length: 15; clone_size: .; d_call: .; j_call: TRBJ2-2
cdr3_aa: CASSLGQGYTF; cdr3_nt: TGTGCCAGCAGCTTAGGGCAGGGCTACACCTTC; v_call: TRBV7-9; cdr3_length: 11; clone_size: .; d_call: .; j_call: TRBJ1-2
cdr3_aa: CASTVQGAKWETQYF; cdr3_nt: TGTGCCAGTACTGTACAGGGAGCCAAGTGGGAGACCCAGTACTTC; v_call: TRBV19; cdr3_length: 15; clone_size: few; d_call: .; j_call: TRBJ2-5
cdr3_aa: CASSPESEGRDWTEAFF; cdr3_nt: TGTGCCAGCTCACCCGAATCGGAGGGAAGGGATTGGACTGAAGCTTTCTTT; v_call: TRBV18; cdr3_length: 17; clone_size: few; d_call: .; j_call: TRBJ1-1
cdr3_aa: CASSYRGAGAEAFF; cdr3_nt: TGTGCCAGCAGTTACCGAGGGGCAGGGGCTGAAGCTTTCTTT; v_call: TRBV6-5; cdr3_length: 14; clone_size: medium-sized; d_call: .; j_call: TRBJ1-1
cdr3_aa: CASGLYSAGGYRNEQFF; cdr3_nt: TGTGCTAGTGGTTTGTATTCAGCGGGGGGATATCGTAATGAGCAGTTCTTC; v_call: TRBV12-5; cdr3_length: 17; clone_size: .; d_call: TRBD2; j_call: TRBJ2-1
cdr3_aa: CASSPSHAGEQYF; cdr3_nt: TGTGCTAGCAGTCCCTCCCACGCCGGCGAGCAGTACTTC; v_call: TRBV7-7; cdr3_length: 13; clone_size: few; d_call: .; j_call: TRBJ2-7
cdr3_aa: CASSQGGQNNQPQHF; cdr3_nt: TGCGCCAGCAGCCAAGGAGGTCAGAACAATCAGCCCCAGCATTTT; v_call: TRBV4-1; cdr3_length: 15; clone_size: few; d_call: .; j_call: TRBJ1-5
cdr3_aa: CANSSTAEANTGELFF; cdr3_nt: TGTGCCAACAGCTCGACAGCGGAAGCGAACACCGGGGAGCTGTTTTTT; v_call: TRBV7-4; cdr3_length: 16; clone_size: .; d_call: .; j_call: TRBJ2-2